The sequence of this T cell receptor (beta chain) was determined in a study of CXCR3-negative and CXCR3-positive naive CD8 T cells. Study-wide points: Cryopreserved cells showed partially decreased CXCR3 expression, and most assays used fresh PBMCs.

From germline, CDR1 is DFQATT and CDR2 SNEGSKA (reference sequence). The CDR3 length is 16 residues. As regards this clonotype: Its antigen is currently unknown.

UMI labels and 5' RACE were used to prepare the TRB cDNA libraries. TCRdb re-called the 5' RACE reads and gives one entry per CDR3 protein, without DNA. The repertoire table contains over 45,000 distinct CDR3 sequences. The V gene is TRBV20-1, the J gene TRBJ2-3. Source material: memory CD8+ T cells from blood. This TCR came from a human donor in good health. Some clones in this sample may be carry-over from other donors' samples. The CDR3 spells CSASVTRRASTDTQYF.